The clone carrying this TCR beta chain occurred many times. TCRdb independently ran MiXCR on the RACE reads; one entry per CDR3 protein. The table includes roughly 86,000 distinct CDR3 sequences, 10% to 13% detected once. CDR1 and CDR2 (germline): MNHEY, SVGEGT. This CDR3 is built from 14 residues. The V gene lost 2 bases and the J gene lost 2 bases, with 7 bases spanning the gap. This specimen comes from a study of human T cells and chemical hapten exposure. The time point is: patch test 1, 2 weeks after DPC sensitization. Documented treatment: therapeutic diphenylcyclopropenone sensitization with weekly scalp DPC.

Sequencing was performed on whole blood, taken in connection with sensitization to the hapten diphenylcyclopropenone (DPC). The chain employs TRBV6-2 or TRBV6-3 and TRBJ1-5; D unclear. The source is a man aged 35 to 55 with alopecia areata. Some clones in this sample may be carry-over from other donors' samples. CDR3 DNA: TGTGCCAGCAGTTACGCCGGGGGCAATCAGCCCCAGCATTTT. Translation gives CASSYAGGNQPQHF.